This T cell receptor beta chain was identified during a study of PD-1 blockade in classical Hodgkin lymphoma (dated by TCRdb to the early 2020s). For context, the study as a whole: Nivolumab dosing was 3 mg/kg intravenously every 2 weeks, continuing until either disease progression or unacceptable toxicity. The study used CyTOF and TCR beta sequencing to define a peripheral blood immune signature of response to PD-1 blockade in classical Hodgkin lymphoma. What the work shows at the level of the full study, not this receptor alone: Trial patients achieving complete response had baseline diversity similar to newly diagnosed patients, whereas partial responders and progressors had significantly lower diversity. Lower diversity was observed in patients in whom nivolumab was started less than 1 year after ASCT, and these patients were excluded from later analyses so that confounding by immune reconstitution would be avoided. CD4+ but not CD8+ TCR diversity rose significantly by C4D1 (p=0.0027 vs p=0.16), most apparent in complete responders (p=0.02). The study covered only a single clinical trial cohort, and the causes of the repertoire differences, possibly disease activity or prior therapy, were still not defined. Newly diagnosed patients were reported to have lower baseline TCR diversity than healthy donors, and relapsed/refractory patients were reported to have lower baseline TCR diversity still.

To note about this clone: Its antigen specificity is not known. No clone much larger than this one lies a single base away; base qualities are absent.

Genomic DNA was extracted with the Qiagen DNeasy kit from unsorted PBMCs and from negatively selected CD4+ and CD8+ fractions. TCR beta CDR3 regions were amplified by immunoSEQ multiplex PCR using primers annealing to V and J segments. A synthetic immune receptor repertoire was used to minimize amplification bias, and remaining bias was computationally removed after sequencing. The original methods were these. Repertoire diversity was quantified as the Shannon entropy index using custom Python scripts. Unsorted, CD4+ and CD8+ repertoires were analyzed separately, except for combined analyses in which CD4+ and CD8+ sequences were merged in silico. A clone was considered expanded if an increase in frequency of at least 2-fold after treatment relative to C1D1 was found, and a pseudocount of 0.5 was applied to clones undetected at baseline. Clones with 0 or 1 copy at C1D1 were classified as singleton clones, and clones with 2 or more copies were classified as non-singleton clones. By matching protein sequences in sorted samples from the same patient, clones expanded in unsorted samples were annotated as CD4+, CD8+ or unknown. Wilcoxon tests on paired samples were used to test changes in diversity from C1D1 to C4D1. Entries here come from immuneACCESS through TCRdb and include only in-frame sequences with V and J called. Some clones fail to appear in such tables; in the studies checked, an unresolved V gene covers under half of the shortfall, and the cause of the remainder is unknown. The V and J calls and clone size were taken over from that table, and D and trimming were inferred from the DNA. Here the sample has around 91,000 clones; under 90% occur a single time. The ten largest clonotypes hold less than 25% of the sample.

The CDR3 sequence holds 16 residues, the cysteine and phenylalanine included. The retained sequence is limited to the CDR3, 48 bases, with the frame set at the first base. For this chain, trimming is 2 bases at the V end and 0 bases at the J end, and the number of junction bases without a gene match is 8. As encoded in the germline V gene, CDR1 is SGHRS while CDR2 is YFSETQ. What this sample's time point label stands for: cycle 1 day 1 (C1D1), immediately before nivolumab initiation. Every trial patient had relapsed following autologous stem cell transplantation, and prior brentuximab vedotin exposure was what differed among cohorts A, B and C. The trial cohort included around 56 patients with relapsed/refractory classical Hodgkin lymphoma, and each patient had a best overall response of complete response, partial response or progressive disease. In the multi-cohort phase II CheckMate 205 trial, trial patients received single-agent nivolumab. An independent review committee assessed best overall response by applying the 2007 International Working Group response criteria. Trial PBMCs were obtained immediately prior to nivolumab initiation (C1D1) and on therapy at cycle 2 day 1 and cycle 4 day 1. After peripheral blood was drawn into 8 mL Vacutainer Cell Preparation Tubes, PBMCs were isolated by centrifugation and then cryopreserved.

The sample consisted of peripheral blood mononuclear cells (PBMCs), taken at baseline. The TCR sequence derives from a human donor with classical Hodgkin lymphoma. The chain was built from TRBV5-1 and TRBJ2-7; 7 central bases correspond to TRBD2. The base sequence is TGCGCCAGCAGCTTTCTTAGCGGGCAGAGCTCCTACGAGCAGTACTTC. It is translated as CASSFLSGQSSYEQYF.